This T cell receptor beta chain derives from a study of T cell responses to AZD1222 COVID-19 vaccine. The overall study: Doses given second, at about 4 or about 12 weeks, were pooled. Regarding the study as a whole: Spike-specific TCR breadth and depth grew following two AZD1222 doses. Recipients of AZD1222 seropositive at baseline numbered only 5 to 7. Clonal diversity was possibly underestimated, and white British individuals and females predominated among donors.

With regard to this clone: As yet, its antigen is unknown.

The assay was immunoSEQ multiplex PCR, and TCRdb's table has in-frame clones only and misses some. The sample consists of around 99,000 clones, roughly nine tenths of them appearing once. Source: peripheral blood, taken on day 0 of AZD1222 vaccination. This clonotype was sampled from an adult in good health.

CDR3: CASSSQGDYSNQPQHF. As DNA, the CDR3 is TGTGCCAGCAGCTCCCAAGGTGATTATAGCAATCAGCCCCAGCATTTT. J is TRBJ1-5 and V is TRBV7-9; D not resolved. CDR1 is SEHNR, CDR2 FQNEAQ, per germline (reference sequence). V was trimmed by 4 bases and J by 0 bases, leaving 13 bases between them. The CDR3 totals 16 residues.